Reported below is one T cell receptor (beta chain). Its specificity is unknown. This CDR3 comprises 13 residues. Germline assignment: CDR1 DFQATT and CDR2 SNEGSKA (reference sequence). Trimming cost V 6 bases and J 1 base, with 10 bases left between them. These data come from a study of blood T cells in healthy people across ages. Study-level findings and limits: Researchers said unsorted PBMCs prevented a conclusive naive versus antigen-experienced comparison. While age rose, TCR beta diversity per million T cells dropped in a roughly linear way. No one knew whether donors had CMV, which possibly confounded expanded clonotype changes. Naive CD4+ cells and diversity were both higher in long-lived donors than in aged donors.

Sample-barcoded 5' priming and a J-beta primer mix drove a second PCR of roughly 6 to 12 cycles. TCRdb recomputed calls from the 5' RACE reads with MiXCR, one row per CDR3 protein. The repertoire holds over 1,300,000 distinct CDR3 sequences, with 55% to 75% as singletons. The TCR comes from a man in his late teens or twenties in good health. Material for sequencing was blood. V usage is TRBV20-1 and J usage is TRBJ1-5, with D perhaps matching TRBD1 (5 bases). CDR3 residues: CSAGGKSNQPQHF. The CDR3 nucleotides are TGCAGTGCGGGGGGGAAAAGCAATCAGCCCCAGCATTTT.